These T cell receptor beta chains were read from a single sample in a study of T cell responses to AZD1222 COVID-19 vaccine. Profiled with immunoSEQ multiplex PCR; TCRdb holds only in-frame clones, not every one. The sample contains 65,000 to 70,000 clones, 85% to 90% of which appear only once. Sequenced here: peripheral blood, sampled on day 0 of AZD1222 vaccination. The receptor source for this set is an adult in good health. The CDR3 runs from the conserved cysteine through the conserved F or W. The D gene is left open where the match is weak.

D gene,J gene,V gene,CDR3 DNA,CDR3 protein
-,TRBJ2-2,TRBV6-1,TGTGCCAGCAGACTTGCCGGACCGAACACCGGGGAGCTGTTTTTT,CASRLAGPNTGELFF
-,TRBJ1-4,TRBV28,TGTGCCAGCAAACAGATAAATGAAAAACTGTTTTTT,CASKQINEKLFF
-,TRBJ2-1,TRBV3-1/TRBV3-2,TGTGCCAGCAGCCAACAAACGTACAATGAGCAGTTCTTC,CASSQQTYNEQFF
-,TRBJ1-1,TRBV7-2,TGTGCCAGCAGCTTGGGAGGATTCGGCACTGAAGCTTTCTTT,CASSLGGFGTEAFF
TRBD2,TRBJ2-2,TRBV7-9,TGTGCCAGCCGATTGGCGGGACTAGCGAAACCTTCGAACACCGGGGAGCTGTTTTTT,CASRLAGLAKPSNTGELFF
TRBD2,TRBJ2-7,TRBV2,TGTGCCAGCCTCCCCGGACTAGCGGGATCAAGCGAGCAGTACTTC,CASLPGLAGSSEQYF
TRBD1,TRBJ1-1,TRBV20-1,TGCAGTGCTAGAGATTGGGACAGACCTTTCTTT,CSARDWDRPFF
TRBD1,TRBJ2-7,TRBV27,TGTGCCAGCAGACCAGGGGGCGAGTCGAACGAGCAGTACTTC,CASRPGGESNEQYF
-,TRBJ1-2,TRBV6-5,TGTGCCAGCAGTTACAACGCCCGGCGTAACTATGGCTACACCTTC,CASSYNARRNYGYTF
-,TRBJ2-2,TRBV4-1,TGCGCCAGCAGCCCCAATGCCCTCCAAAGGGCCGGGGAGCTGTTTTTT,CASSPNALQRAGELFF
-,TRBJ2-1,TRBV27,TGTGCCAGCAGCCTCGGGGTCTACAATGAGCAGTTCTTC,CASSLGVYNEQFF